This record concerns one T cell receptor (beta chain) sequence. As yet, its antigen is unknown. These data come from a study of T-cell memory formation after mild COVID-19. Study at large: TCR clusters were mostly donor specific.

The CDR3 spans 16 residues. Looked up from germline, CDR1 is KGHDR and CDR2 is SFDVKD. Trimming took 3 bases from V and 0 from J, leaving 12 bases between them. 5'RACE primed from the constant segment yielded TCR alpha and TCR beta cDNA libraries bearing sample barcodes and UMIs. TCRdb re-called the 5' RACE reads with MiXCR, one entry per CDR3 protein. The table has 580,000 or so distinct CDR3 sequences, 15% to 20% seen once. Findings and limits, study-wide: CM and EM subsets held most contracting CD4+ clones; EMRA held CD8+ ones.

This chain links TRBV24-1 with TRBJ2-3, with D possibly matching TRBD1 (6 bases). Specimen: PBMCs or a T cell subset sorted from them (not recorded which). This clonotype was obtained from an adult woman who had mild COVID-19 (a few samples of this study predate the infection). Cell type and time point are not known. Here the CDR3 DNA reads TGTGCCACCAGTGATCCTGGGACAACTAGCACAGATACGCAGTATTTT. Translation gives CATSDPGTTSTDTQYF.